The rows below give T cell receptor beta chains drawn from one sample of a study of regulatory T cells in long-lasting Graves disease. One entry per CDR3 protein, called by TCRdb with MiXCR from the multiplex PCR reads. The table shows approximately 400,000 distinct CDR3 sequences, with under 15% occurring only once. These data were also filed under a second study, of T cells in Graves' hyperthyroidism and ophthalmopathy.

Here the sequenced sample was peripheral blood mononuclear cells (PBMCs), taken at new diagnosis, from a patient treated with antithyroid drugs. The receptors originated from a woman in her 30s with Graves disease. The CDR3 runs from the conserved cysteine through the conserved F or W. D genes are given only for firm matches. Size values are once, few and many counts, or a class for expanded clones, and some rows have none.

cdr3_length clone_size d_call j_call v_call cdr3_nt cdr3_aa
15 once NA TRBJ2-7 TRBV12-3/TRBV12-4 TGTGCCAGCAAACCTGGGGGGACTCTGGGCCACGAGCAGTACTTC CASKPGGTLGHEQYF
16 NA NA TRBJ2-1 TRBV28 TGTGCCAGCAGTTTGGCGGGACATGGCTCTAACAATGAGCAGTTCTTC CASSLAGHGSNNEQFF
16 few TRBD2 TRBJ2-5 TRBV9 TGTGCCAGCAGCGCCGGACTAGCGGGAGGGCGAGAGACCCAGTACTTC CASSAGLAGGRETQYF
15 NA TRBD1 TRBJ1-4 TRBV5-1 TGCGCCAGCAGCTCCTCAGGGGGCAGGGGAGAAAAACTGTTTTTT CASSSSGGRGEKLFF
13 many NA TRBJ1-5 TRBV20-1 TGCAGTGCGAAGGGGTATAGCAATCAGCCCCAGCATTTT CSAKGYSNQPQHF
22 many NA TRBJ2-7 TRBV4-1 TGCGCCAGCAGCCAAGAGGCTTCAACCCCAGGGGGGACGGGAGAAGCCGCCTACGAGCAGTACTTC CASSQEASTPGGTGEAAYEQYF
15 NA NA TRBJ2-1 TRBV5-8 TGTGCCAGCAGCTTGAGAGGGAGGATGTCGGTTGAGCAGTTCTTC CASSLRGRMSVEQFF
16 few TRBD2 TRBJ2-2 TRBV5-5 TGTGCCAGCACCGCCCTGGGACTAGCGACAACCGGGGAGCTGTTTTTT CASTALGLATTGELFF
15 many TRBD1 TRBJ2-3 TRBV5-1 TGCGCCAGCAGCCCGGGGACAGGGGGCGCGGATACGCAGTATTTT CASSPGTGGADTQYF
13 few NA TRBJ1-3 TRBV5-8 TGTGCCAGCAGGGGTTGGGAATTCAACACCATATATTTT CASRGWEFNTIYF
16 many NA TRBJ1-3 TRBV11-3 TGTGCCAGCAGCACCAGGGACGGCTTCTCTGGAAACACCATATATTTT CASSTRDGFSGNTIYF
15 few TRBD1 TRBJ2-7 TRBV24-1 TGTGCCACCAGTGCCCCGGGACAGGGGGTCTACGAGCAGTACTTC CATSAPGQGVYEQYF
15 NA TRBD1 TRBJ1-4 TRBV5-5 TGCGCCAGCAGCTCACACAGGGGAGATAATGAAAAACTGTTTTTT CASSSHRGDNEKLFF
16 NA NA TRBJ2-3 TRBV4-2 TGTGCCAGCAGCCAAGATCCGGGACTAGGGGGCGATACGCAGTATTTT CASSQDPGLGGDTQYF
16 many NA TRBJ2-3 TRBV11-2 TGTGCCAGCAGCTTAGATGGCACTACTTTCACAGATACGCAGTATTTT CASSLDGTTFTDTQYF
18 NA NA TRBJ2-2 TRBV5-1 TGCGCCAGCAGCTTGCGTCCGGGTAGGGGCGCGAACACCGGGGAGCTGTTTTTT CASSLRPGRGANTGELFF
13 NA NA TRBJ1-2 TRBV12-3/TRBV12-4 TGTGCCAGCAGAGGGACATCCCTCTATGGCTACACCTTC CASRGTSLYGYTF
16 many NA TRBJ2-3 TRBV2 TGTGCCAGCAGTGTCGGAAATCTGGCTAGCACAGATACGCAGTATTTT CASSVGNLASTDTQYF
15 many TRBD1 TRBJ2-1 TRBV19 TGTGCCAGTAGTATATGGGGACAGGGTAACAATGAGCAGTTCTTC CASSIWGQGNNEQFF
15 many NA TRBJ1-5 TRBV20-1 TGCAGTGCCAGGAGTCCTGAAAAGGGCAATCAGCCCCAGCATTTT CSARSPEKGNQPQHF
14 many NA TRBJ1-1 TRBV13 TGTGCCAGCAGCTACGGACAACCGAACACTGAAGCTTTCTTT CASSYGQPNTEAFF
12 few NA TRBJ2-5 TRBV7-2 TGTGCCAGCAGTTCTGTAGGCCAGACCCAGTACTTC CASSSVGQTQYF
14 many TRBD1 TRBJ2-2 TRBV7-8 TGTGCCACCCACCCCAGGGGGCGCGGCGGGGAGCTGTTTTTT CATHPRGRGGELFF
11 NA NA TRBJ2-1 TRBV29-1 TGCAGCGCCCCGGGGCCGAATGAGCAGTTCTTC CSAPGPNEQFF
12 many NA TRBJ1-1 TRBV7-3 TGTGCCAGCAGCTTAACAGGGGCTGAAGCTTTCTTT CASSLTGAEAFF
18 NA TRBD1 TRBJ2-7 TRBV10-3 TGTGCCATCAGTGAGCGTGGGACAGGGGTTTCGGGCTCCTACGAGCAGTACTTC CAISERGTGVSGSYEQYF
13 NA TRBD2 TRBJ2-5 TRBV20-1 TGCAGTGGGAAGTCTAGCGGGATTGGGACCCAGTACTTC CSGKSSGIGTQYF
12 many NA TRBJ1-1 TRBV5-1 TGCGCCAGCAGCGTGGGGTACACTGAAGCTTTCTTT CASSVGYTEAFF
15 NA NA TRBJ1-4 TRBV29-1 TGCAGCGCCGTCCCAAGGCGGGGGGCGGGTGAAAAACTGTTTTTT CSAVPRRGAGEKLFF
15 few NA TRBJ1-1 TRBV4-1 TGCGCCAGCAGCCAACCTGGGGCTGCGAACACTGAAGCTTTCTTT CASSQPGAANTEAFF
15 many NA TRBJ1-5 TRBV15 TGTGCCACCAGCAGAGGGGGACGGTTCAATCAGCCCCAGCATTTT CATSRGGRFNQPQHF
14 many NA TRBJ2-5 TRBV7-9 TGTGCCAGCAGGGGCCGGACCTACCAAGAGACCCAGTACTTC CASRGRTYQETQYF
11 many NA TRBJ2-5 TRBV20-1 TGCAGTGCTAGAGATTCAGCGACCCAGTACTTC CSARDSATQYF